The 19 T cell receptor beta chains below all came from one sample that was sequenced in a study of early T cells in non-severe SARS-CoV-2 infection. TCRdb re-called the 5' RACE reads with MiXCR, one entry per CDR3 protein. The repertoire holds approximately 99,000 distinct CDR3 sequences, with 9.5% to 13% as singletons. Sequencing was done on a sample of whole blood. The receptors here all came from an adult who was a healthcare worker with PCR-confirmed SARS-CoV-2 infection or an uninfected control (not recorded which).

The rearrangement uses TRBV11-2 and TRBJ2-2; 14 positions agree with TRBD2. CDR1 is SGHAT and CDR2 is FQNNGV in the germline V gene. Trimming cost V 5 bases and J 5 bases; bases outside gene matches: 4. The CDR3 totals 16 residues. CDR3: CASSGTSGGATGELFF. CDR3 sequence (DNA): TGTGCCAGCAGCGGGACTAGCGGGGGAGCTACCGGGGAGCTGTTTTTT.

This clonotype was recorded many times. The gene calls are TRBV29-1 and TRBJ1-5; D unclear. With 6 bases removed from V and 0 bases from J, the gap between germline ends came to 9 bases. This CDR3 is built from 13 residues. From germline, CDR1 is SQVTM and CDR2 ANQGSEA. CDR3 nucleotide sequence: TGCAGCGTGGGAGGATATAGCAATCAGCCCCAGCATTTT. It codes for CSVGGYSNQPQHF.

In this sample, this clonotype turned up many times. One end of the junction varies from germline; a read error may be responsible. The genes are TRBV7-7 and TRBJ2-1; 9 bases line up with TRBD2. This CDR3 is 17 amino acids long. Germline V gives CDR1 SSHAT, CDR2 FNYEAQ (reference sequence). CDR3 residues: CASSPAGPSGDYNEQFF. The CDR3 nucleotides read TGTGCTAGCAGCCCGGCCGGACCTAGCGGGGACTACAATGAGCAGTTCTTC.

This clonotype was detected a few times. The J gene is TRBJ2-7, the V gene TRBV12-3 or TRBV12-4; D unclear. V lost 2 bases, J lost 2 bases, and 7 bases lay in between. This CDR3 spans 13 amino acids. The CDR3 nucleotides read TGTGCCAGCAGTTTATCAGTTACCTACGAGCAGTACTTC. This encodes CASSLSVTYEQYF.

The chain employs TRBV11-2 and TRBJ2-3, with D hard to call. CDR3 length equals 16 residues. Germline lookup yields CDR1 SGHAT and CDR2 FQNNGV. The V and J ends lost 4 bases and 2 bases respectively, with 16 bases between them. CDR3 residues: CASSYGFSPYTDTQYF. The CDR3 DNA is TGTGCCAGCAGCTACGGTTTTTCCCCGTACACAGATACGCAGTATTTT.

This clonotype was counted many times. This sequence joins TRBV28 and TRBJ1-5; the match to TRBD1 covers 10 bases. The length of the CDR3 is 17 residues. Trimming cost V 7 bases and J 2 bases; bases outside gene matches: 11. Germline lookup yields CDR1 MDHEN and CDR2 SYDVKM. The CDR3 DNA follows: TGTGCCAGCAAAGCCTCGACAGGGGGCTCCCGCAATCAGCCCCAGCATTTT. Encoded protein: CASKASTGGSRNQPQHF.

The V call is TRBV28, the J call TRBJ2-1; D is ambiguous. The germline V gene has CDR1 MDHEN and CDR2 SYDVKM. V gave up 3 bases and J gave up 15 bases, with 6 bases separating them. CDR3 length equals 9 residues. The CDR3 sequence is CASSFQLFF. In DNA form, the CDR3 reads TGTGCCAGCAGTTTTCAGTTGTTCTTC.

The table lists this clonotype with a few counts. This chain connects TRBV6-5 to TRBJ2-3, with D perhaps TRBD2 (8 bases). Germline CDR1 and CDR2: MNHEY and SVGAGI. The CDR3 runs 16 residues. V was shortened by 3 bases and J by 6 bases, with 19 bases between the two germline ends. The CDR3 bases are TGTGCCAGCAGTTATTCGGGAGGGGGCCAAGTGGATACGCAGTATTTT. The encoded protein is CASSYSGGGQVDTQYF.

This clonotype has at least ten counts. The rearrangement uses TRBV9 and TRBJ1-2; D is perhaps TRBD1 (6 bases). Germline lookup yields CDR1 SGDLS and CDR2 YYNGEE. The CDR3 loop spans 14 amino acids. The V gene lost 0 bases and the J gene lost 3 bases, with 9 bases spanning the gap. CDR3 DNA: TGTGCCAGCAGCGTAGGGACAGAGGACTATGGCTACACCTTC. Protein: CASSVGTEDYGYTF.

The chain links TRBV5-1 to TRBJ1-1; 8 bases align to TRBD1. After removal of 0 bases from V and 0 bases from J, the junction contained 10 bases not matched to a gene. The CDR3 contains 18 residues. Germline CDR1 SGHRS, CDR2 YFSETQ. The chain's CDR3 is CASSLGSQGATMNTEAFF. The CDR3 DNA sequence: TGCGCCAGCAGCTTGGGTTCCCAGGGGGCGACCATGAACACTGAAGCTTTCTTT.

This clonotype was counted between two and nine times. The CDR3 DNA reads as TGCAGTGCTAGTAGAGGGGGGATGAGGGGCTACACCTTC. Its protein product is CSASRGGMRGYTF. The gene calls are TRBV20-1 and TRBJ1-2; D perhaps matches TRBD1 (6 bases). The CDR3 runs to 13 residues. Germline lookup yields CDR1 DFQATT and CDR2 SNEGSKA (reference sequence). V lost 3 bases to trimming and J lost 8 bases, with 16 bases between them.

CDR3 sequence (DNA): TGTGCCGCCAGGAGGGGCGGGGAGCTGTTTTTT. Translating it yields CAARRGGELFF. The genes are TRBV30 and TRBJ2-2, with D possibly TRBD2 on 6 matching bases. The CDR3 covers 11 residues. The germline V gene encodes CDR1 GTSNPN and CDR2 SVGIG (reference sequence). Trimming cost V 8 bases and J 7 bases, with 11 bases left between them.

In its sample, this clonotype was seen many times. V and J are TRBV29-1 and TRBJ2-1; no firm D call. Germline V lookup: CDR1 SQVTM, CDR2 ANQGSEA. This CDR3 contains 13 residues. V lost 3 bases to trimming and J lost 0 bases, with 6 bases between them. The CDR3 loop reads CSVDGRSYNEQFF. CDR3 nucleotides: TGCAGCGTTGACGGACGCTCCTACAATGAGCAGTTCTTC.

This clonotype was recorded many times. Germline and junction disagree at one end, which may indicate a read error. For the CDR3, the DNA is TGCGCCAGCAGTCGCGGACAGGGGGTCGTTTTT. Protein product: CASSRGQGVVF. The J gene is TRBJ1-4, the V gene TRBV4-1; the match to TRBD1 covers 10 bases. From germline, CDR1 is MGHRA and CDR2 YSYEKL. The CDR3 runs 11 residues.

The chain uses TRBV29-1 and TRBJ2-2; TRBD1 matches 7 bases. There are 12 residues in the CDR3. Trimming removed 6 bases from V and 5 bases from J; junction bases left unmatched: 3. Germline V gene data show CDR1 as SQVTM and CDR2 as ANQGSEA. The DNA of the CDR3 is TGCAGCGTAAACAGGGGAACCGGGGAGCTGTTTTTT. This sequence encodes CSVNRGTGELFF.

The sample holds many counts of this clonotype. The chain uses TRBV5-1 and TRBJ1-1, with TRBD1 as a possible D gene (5 bases). V dropped 1 base and J dropped 1 base, with 14 bases sitting between them. CDR3 length equals 16 residues. Germline lookup yields CDR1 SGHRS and CDR2 YFSETQ. CDR3 sequence: CASSLIRATGNTEAFF. Written as DNA, the CDR3 is TGCGCCAGCAGCTTGATCAGGGCAACTGGGAACACTGAAGCTTTCTTT.

This clonotype was recorded a few times. The gene calls are TRBV7-8 and TRBJ2-5; D remains ambiguous. Between the trimmed V and J ends, which lost 5 bases and 9 bases, there was a span of 19 bases. Germline CDR1 is SGHVS and CDR2 is FQNEAQ. The CDR3 is 14 residues long. CDR3 nucleotide sequence: TGTGCCAGCAGCGCCGGGCGCATAGGTTTGGCCCAGTACTTC. As protein: CASSAGRIGLAQYF.

This clonotype was recorded a few times. The chain uses TRBV20-1 and TRBJ1-6; TRBD1 agrees at 7 bases. The CDR3 contains 15 residues. J was trimmed by 6 bases and V by 6 bases; bases with no gene match: 11. Germline CDR1 is DFQATT and CDR2 is SNEGSKA (reference sequence). CDR3: CSARRGGTANSPLHF. The CDR3 DNA reads as TGCAGTGCCCGGAGGGGGGGGACAGCTAATTCACCCCTCCACTTT.

The J gene is TRBJ2-7, the V gene TRBV20-1, with D perhaps TRBD2 (6 bases). Per germline, CDR1 DFQATT and CDR2 SNEGSKA (reference sequence). The V end lost 1 base, the J end lost 8 bases, and 15 bases lay between the germline ends. This CDR3 has 13 residues. This chain's CDR3 is CSARVAGLTKQYF. The DNA for the CDR3 is TGCAGTGCTAGAGTGGCGGGACTTACGAAGCAGTACTTC.